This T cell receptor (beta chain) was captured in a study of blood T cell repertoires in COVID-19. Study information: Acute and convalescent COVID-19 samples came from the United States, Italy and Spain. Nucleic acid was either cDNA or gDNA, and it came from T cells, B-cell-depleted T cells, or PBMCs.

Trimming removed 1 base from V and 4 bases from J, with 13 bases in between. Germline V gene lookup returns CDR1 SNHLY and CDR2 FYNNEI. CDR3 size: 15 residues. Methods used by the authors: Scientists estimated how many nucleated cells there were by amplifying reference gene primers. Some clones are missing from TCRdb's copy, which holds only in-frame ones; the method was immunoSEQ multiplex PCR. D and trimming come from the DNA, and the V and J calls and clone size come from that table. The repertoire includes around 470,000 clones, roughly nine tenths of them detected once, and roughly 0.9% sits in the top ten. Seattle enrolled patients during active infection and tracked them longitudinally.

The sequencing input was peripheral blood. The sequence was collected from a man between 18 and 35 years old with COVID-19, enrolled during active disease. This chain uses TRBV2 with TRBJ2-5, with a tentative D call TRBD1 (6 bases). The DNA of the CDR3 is TGTGCCAGCAGTGAAGAAGGGGCCAGGGGAGAGACCCAGTACTTC. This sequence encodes CASSEEGARGETQYF.